This TCR beta chain came from a study of shared clonotypes between healthy human individuals. In the study overall: The study used three CD4 naive, three CD4 memory, two CD8 naive and one CD8 memory plate per donor.

Generated by immunoSEQ multiplex PCR, the TCRdb table keeps only in-frame clones and is missing some. The sample comprises more than 2 million clones, over 85% of which are singletons, and less than 2% rests with the top ten. Remarks on this clone: Its antigen is not identified.

Study-wide results and caveats: Around 5.3% of naive CD4 clonotypes were shared across several donors. Among non-shared clonotypes, generation probabilities were lower than among those shared by all four donors. Estimated richness was generally greater in naive than memory subsets.

The CDR3 covers 15 residues. V was cut by 4 bases and J by 7 bases, with 17 bases left in between. Germline V gene lookup returns CDR1 MNHEY and CDR2 SMNVEV (reference sequence). It was CD45RO-negative cells, positively selected for CCR7, that made up naive CD8 cells, with terminally differentiated effector memory CD45RA+ cells excluded. The source of this sequence is a man aged 18 to 29 in good health. Some clones in this sample may be carry-over from other donors' samples. The sequenced sample consisted of naive CD8+ T cells from PBMCs. The chain combines TRBV27 with TRBJ1-5; the D gene is possibly TRBD1 (5 bases). CDR3 sequence: CASSWGPGGTQPQHF. In nucleotides, the CDR3 is TGTGCCAGCAGTTGGGGACCCGGGGGAACGCAGCCCCAGCATTTT.